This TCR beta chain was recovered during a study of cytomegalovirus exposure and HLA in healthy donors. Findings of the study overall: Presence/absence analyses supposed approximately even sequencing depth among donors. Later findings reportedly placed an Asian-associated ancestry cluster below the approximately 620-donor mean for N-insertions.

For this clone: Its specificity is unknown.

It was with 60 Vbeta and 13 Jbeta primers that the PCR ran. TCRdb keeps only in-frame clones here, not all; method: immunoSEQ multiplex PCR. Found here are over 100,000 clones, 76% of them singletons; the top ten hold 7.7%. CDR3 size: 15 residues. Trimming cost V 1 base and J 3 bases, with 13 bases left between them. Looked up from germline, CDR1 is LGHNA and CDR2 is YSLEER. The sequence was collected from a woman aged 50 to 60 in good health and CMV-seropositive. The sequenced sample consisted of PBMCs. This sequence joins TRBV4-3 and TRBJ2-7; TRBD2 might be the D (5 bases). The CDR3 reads CASSQAWEGSYEQYF. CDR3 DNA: TGCGCCAGCAGCCAAGCTTGGGAAGGGAGCTACGAGCAGTACTTC.